This TCR beta chain stems from a study of human T cells and chemical hapten exposure. Looking at the study overall: DPC at 2% was the sensitizing agent, placed on approximately 2 cm by approximately 2 cm of upper inner arm skin. Overall study findings and caveats: Having alopecia, the donors may differ immunologically from healthy people.

V lost 9 bases, J lost 5 bases, and 19 bases lay in between. CDR3 length equals 14 residues. Germline values: CDR1 MNHEY, CDR2 SVGEGT. This clonotype occurred many times. Its antigen is not known. TCRdb analysed the RACE reads with MiXCR anew, one entry per CDR3 protein. The repertoire includes a few hundred thousand distinct CDR3 sequences, roughly 6.3% of them detected once, and 4.5% to 6% sits in the top ten. Time point noted: patch test 2, 6 weeks after DPC sensitization. Treatment denoted: therapeutic diphenylcyclopropenone sensitization with weekly scalp DPC. The V gene is TRBV6-2 or TRBV6-3, the J gene TRBJ1-1, with D perhaps TRBD1 (6 bases). The sequenced sample was whole blood, obtained in connection with sensitization to the hapten diphenylcyclopropenone (DPC). The clonotype comes from a woman between 18 and 29 years old with alopecia areata. Some clones in this sample may be carry-over from other donors' samples. The DNA of the CDR3 is TGTGCCAGTAGCCAGGGTACAGGGCCAACTGAAGCTTTCTTT. Encoded protein: CASSQGTGPTEAFF.